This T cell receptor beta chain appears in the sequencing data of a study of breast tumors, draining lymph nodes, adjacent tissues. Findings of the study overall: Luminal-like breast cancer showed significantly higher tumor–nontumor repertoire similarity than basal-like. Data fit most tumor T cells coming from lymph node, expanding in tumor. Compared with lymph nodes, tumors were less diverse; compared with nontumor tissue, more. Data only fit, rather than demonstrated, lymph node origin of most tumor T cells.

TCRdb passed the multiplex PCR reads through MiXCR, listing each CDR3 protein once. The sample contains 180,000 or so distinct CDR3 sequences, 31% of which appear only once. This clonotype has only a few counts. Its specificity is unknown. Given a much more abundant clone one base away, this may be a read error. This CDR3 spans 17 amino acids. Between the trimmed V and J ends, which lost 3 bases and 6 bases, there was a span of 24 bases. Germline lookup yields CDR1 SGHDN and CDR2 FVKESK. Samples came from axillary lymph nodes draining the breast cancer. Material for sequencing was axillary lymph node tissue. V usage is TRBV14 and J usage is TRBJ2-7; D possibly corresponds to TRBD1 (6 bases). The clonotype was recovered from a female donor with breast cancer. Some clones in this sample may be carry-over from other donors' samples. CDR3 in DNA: TGTGCCAGCAGCCAGAATGAATTCAGGGGTTTGAGGCCCGAGCAGTACTTC. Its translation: CASSQNEFRGLRPEQYF.